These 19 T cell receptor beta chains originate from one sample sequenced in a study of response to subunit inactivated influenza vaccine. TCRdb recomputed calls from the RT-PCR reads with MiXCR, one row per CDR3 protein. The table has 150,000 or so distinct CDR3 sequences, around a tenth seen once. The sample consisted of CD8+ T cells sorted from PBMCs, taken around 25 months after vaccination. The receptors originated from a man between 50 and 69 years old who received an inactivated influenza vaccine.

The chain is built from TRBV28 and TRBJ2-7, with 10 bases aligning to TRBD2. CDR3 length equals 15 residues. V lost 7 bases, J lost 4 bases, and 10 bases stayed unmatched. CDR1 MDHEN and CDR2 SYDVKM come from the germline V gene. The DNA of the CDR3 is TGTGCCAGCACCCCTGCTAGCGGGAGCCGATACGAGCAGTACTTC. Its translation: CASTPASGSRYEQYF.

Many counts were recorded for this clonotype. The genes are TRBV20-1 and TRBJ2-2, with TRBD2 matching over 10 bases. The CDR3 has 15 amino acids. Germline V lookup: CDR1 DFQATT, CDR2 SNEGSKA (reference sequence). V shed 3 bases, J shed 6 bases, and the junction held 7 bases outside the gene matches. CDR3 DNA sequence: TGCAGTGCTAGCAAACTAGCGGGGAAGGCCGGGGAGCTGTTTTTT. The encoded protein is CSASKLAGKAGELFF.

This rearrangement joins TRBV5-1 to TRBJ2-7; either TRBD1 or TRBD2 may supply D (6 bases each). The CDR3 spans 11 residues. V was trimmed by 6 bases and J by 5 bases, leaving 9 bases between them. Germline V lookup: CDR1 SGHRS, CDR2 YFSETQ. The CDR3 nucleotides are TGCGCCAGCACCGGGGGCCACGAGCAGTACTTC. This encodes CASTGGHEQYF.

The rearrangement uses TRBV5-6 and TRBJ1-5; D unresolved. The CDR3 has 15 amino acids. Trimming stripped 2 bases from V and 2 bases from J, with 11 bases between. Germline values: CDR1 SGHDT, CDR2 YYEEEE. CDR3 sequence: CASSLQGSGNQPQHF. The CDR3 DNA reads TGTGCCAGCAGCTTACAAGGGTCGGGCAATCAGCCCCAGCATTTT.

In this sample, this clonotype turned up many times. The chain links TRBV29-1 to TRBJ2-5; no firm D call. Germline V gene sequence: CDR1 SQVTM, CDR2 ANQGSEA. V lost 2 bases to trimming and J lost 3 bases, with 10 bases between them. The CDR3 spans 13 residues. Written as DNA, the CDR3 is TGCAGCGTTGAACTCCGATTAAAAGAGACCCAGTACTTC. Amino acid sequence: CSVELRLKETQYF.

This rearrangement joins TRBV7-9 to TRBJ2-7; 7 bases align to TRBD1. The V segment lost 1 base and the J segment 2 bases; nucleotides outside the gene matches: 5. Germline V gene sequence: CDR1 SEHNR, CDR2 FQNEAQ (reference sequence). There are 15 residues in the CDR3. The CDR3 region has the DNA TGTGCCAGCAGCTTAGGTGGGACAGTGACCTACGAGCAGTACTTC. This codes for CASSLGGTVTYEQYF.

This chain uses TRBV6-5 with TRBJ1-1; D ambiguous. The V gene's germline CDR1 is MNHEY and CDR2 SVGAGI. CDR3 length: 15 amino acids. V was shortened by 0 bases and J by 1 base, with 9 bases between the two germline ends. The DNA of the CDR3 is TGTGCCAGCAGTTACTCCCGGGTTCCGAACACTGAAGCTTTCTTT. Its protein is CASSYSRVPNTEAFF.

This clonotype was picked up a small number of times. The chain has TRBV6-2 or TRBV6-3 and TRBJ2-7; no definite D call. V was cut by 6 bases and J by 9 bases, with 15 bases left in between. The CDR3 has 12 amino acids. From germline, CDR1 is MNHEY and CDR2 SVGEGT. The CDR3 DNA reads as TGTGCCAGCAGGCCTGACTTCGGCCGGCAGTACTTC. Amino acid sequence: CASRPDFGRQYF.

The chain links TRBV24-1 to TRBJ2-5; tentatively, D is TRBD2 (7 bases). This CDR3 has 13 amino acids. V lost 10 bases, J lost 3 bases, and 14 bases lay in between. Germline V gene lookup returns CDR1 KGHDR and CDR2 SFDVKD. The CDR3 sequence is CATRGGNEETQYF. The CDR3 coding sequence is TGTGCCACGAGGGGGGGGAATGAAGAGACCCAGTACTTC.

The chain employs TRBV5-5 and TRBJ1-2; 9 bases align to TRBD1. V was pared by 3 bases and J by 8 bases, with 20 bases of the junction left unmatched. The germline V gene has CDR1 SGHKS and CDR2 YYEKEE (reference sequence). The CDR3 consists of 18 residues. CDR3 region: CASSSPRTGDSLTRGYTF. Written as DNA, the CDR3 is TGTGCCAGCAGCTCCCCCCGGACAGGGGATTCCCTCACGCGGGGCTACACCTTC.

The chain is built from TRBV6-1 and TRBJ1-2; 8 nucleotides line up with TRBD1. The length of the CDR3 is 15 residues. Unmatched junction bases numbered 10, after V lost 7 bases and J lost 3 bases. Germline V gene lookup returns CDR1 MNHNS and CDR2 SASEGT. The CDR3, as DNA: TGTGCCAGCAAGCTTGGACAGGGACTGGACTATGGCTACACCTTC. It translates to CASKLGQGLDYGYTF.

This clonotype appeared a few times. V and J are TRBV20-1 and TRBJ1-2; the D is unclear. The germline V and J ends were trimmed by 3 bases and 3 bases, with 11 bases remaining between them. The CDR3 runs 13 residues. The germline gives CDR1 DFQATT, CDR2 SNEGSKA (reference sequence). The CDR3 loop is CSARGGRHYGYTF. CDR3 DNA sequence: TGCAGTGCTAGGGGAGGACGGCACTATGGCTACACCTTC.

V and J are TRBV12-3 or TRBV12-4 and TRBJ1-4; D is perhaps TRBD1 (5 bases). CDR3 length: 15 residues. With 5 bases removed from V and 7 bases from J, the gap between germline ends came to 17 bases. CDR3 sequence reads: CASSPRDPATEKLFF. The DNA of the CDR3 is TGTGCCAGCAGTCCAAGGGACCCCGCCACTGAAAAACTGTTTTTT.

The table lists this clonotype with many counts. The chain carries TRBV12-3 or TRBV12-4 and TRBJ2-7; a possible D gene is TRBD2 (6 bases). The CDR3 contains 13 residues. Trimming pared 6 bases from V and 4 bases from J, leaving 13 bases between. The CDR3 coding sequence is TGTGCCAGCAGCCCCCCGACTAGGTACGAGCAGTACTTC. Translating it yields CASSPPTRYEQYF.

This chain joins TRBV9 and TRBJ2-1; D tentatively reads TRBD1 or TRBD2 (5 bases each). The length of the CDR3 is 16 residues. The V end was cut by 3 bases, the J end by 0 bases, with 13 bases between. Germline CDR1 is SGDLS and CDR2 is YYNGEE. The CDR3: CASSAGWGSSYNEQFF. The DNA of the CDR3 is TGTGCCAGCAGCGCAGGTTGGGGGAGCTCCTACAATGAGCAGTTCTTC.

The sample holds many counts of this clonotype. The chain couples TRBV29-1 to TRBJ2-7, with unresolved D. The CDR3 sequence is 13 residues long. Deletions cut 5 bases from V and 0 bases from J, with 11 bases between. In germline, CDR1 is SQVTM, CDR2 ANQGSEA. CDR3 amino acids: CSVNEDNSYEQYF. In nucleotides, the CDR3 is TGCAGCGTTAATGAAGACAACTCCTACGAGCAGTACTTC.

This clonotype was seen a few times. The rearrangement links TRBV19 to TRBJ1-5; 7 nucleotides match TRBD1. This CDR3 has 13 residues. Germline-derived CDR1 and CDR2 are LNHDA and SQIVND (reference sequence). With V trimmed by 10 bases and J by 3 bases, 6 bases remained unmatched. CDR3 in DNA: TGTGCCATCTCAGGGGGTTTCAATCAGCCCCAGCATTTT. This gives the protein CAISGGFNQPQHF.

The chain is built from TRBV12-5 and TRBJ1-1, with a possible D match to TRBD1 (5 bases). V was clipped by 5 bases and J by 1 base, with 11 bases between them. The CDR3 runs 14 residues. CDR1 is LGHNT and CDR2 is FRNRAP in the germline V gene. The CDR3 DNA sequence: TGTGCTAGTGGTGACATGGGGGGGAACACTGAAGCTTTCTTT. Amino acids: CASGDMGGNTEAFF.

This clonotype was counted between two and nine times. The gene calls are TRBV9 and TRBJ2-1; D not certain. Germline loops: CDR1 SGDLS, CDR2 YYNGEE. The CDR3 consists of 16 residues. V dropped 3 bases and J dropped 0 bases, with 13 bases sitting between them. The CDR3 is CASSARPESSYNEQFF. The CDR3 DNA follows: TGTGCCAGCAGCGCCCGACCGGAAAGCTCCTACAATGAGCAGTTCTTC.